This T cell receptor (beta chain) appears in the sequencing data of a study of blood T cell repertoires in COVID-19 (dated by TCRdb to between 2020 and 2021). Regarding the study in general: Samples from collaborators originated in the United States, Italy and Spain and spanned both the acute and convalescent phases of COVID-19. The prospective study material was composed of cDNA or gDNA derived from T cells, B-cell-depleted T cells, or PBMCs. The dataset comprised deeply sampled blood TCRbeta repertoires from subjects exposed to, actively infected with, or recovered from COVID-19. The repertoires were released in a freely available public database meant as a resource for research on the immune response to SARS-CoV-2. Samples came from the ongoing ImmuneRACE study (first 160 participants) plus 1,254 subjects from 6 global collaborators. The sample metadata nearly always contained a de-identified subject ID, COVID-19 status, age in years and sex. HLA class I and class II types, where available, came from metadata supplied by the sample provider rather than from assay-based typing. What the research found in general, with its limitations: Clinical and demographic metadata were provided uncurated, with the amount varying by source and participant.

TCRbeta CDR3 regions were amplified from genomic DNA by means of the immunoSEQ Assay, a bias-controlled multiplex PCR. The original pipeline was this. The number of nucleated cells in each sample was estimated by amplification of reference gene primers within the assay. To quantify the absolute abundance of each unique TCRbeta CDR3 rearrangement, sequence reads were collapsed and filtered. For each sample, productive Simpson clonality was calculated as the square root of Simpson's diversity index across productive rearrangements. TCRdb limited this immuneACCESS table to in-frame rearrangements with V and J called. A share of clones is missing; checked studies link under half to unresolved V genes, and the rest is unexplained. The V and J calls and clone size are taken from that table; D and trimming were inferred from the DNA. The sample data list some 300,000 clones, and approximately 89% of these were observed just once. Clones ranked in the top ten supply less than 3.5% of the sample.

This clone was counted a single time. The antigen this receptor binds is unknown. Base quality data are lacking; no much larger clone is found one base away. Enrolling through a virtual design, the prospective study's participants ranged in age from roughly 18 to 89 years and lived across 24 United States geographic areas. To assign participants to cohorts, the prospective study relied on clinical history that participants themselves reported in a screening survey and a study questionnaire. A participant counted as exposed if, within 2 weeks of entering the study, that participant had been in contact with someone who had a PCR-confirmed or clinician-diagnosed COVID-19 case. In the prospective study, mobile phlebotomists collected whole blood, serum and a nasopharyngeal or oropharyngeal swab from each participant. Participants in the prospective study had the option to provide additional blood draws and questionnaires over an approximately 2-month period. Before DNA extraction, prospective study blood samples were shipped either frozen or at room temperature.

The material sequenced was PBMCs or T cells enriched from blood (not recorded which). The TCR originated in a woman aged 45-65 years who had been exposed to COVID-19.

The CDR3 loop reads CASSSRGRFTDTQYF. The DNA is TGTGCCAGCAGTTCGCGGGGGAGGTTCACAGATACGCAGTATTTT. This sequence uses TRBV7-2 and TRBJ2-3; TRBD2 matches 7 bases in the middle. The germline V and J ends show losses of 6 bases and 2 bases respectively, and no gene match explains 8 bases of the junction. Taken from the germline V gene, the CDR1 and CDR2 loops are SGHTA and FQGNSA. Counted from cysteine to phenylalanine, this CDR3 has 15 amino acids. Only the CDR3 DNA is retained, 45 bases long and in frame from the first base.